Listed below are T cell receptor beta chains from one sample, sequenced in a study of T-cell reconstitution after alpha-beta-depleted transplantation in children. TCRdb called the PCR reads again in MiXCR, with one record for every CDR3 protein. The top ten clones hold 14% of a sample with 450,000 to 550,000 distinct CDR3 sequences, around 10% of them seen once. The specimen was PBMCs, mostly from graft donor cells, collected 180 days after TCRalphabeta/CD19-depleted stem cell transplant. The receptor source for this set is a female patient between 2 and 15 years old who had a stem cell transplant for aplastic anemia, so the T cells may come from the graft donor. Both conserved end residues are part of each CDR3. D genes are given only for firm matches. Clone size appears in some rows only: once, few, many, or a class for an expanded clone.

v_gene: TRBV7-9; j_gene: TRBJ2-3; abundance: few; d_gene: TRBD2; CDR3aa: CASSFPSGRSTDTQYF; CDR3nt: TGTGCCAGCAGCTTTCCTAGCGGGAGAAGCACAGATACGCAGTATTTT
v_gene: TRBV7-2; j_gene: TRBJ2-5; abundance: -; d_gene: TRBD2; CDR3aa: CASSSSLTGTSRKTQYF; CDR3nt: TGTGCCAGCAGCTCCTCCCTGACCGGGACTAGTCGGAAGACCCAGTACTTC
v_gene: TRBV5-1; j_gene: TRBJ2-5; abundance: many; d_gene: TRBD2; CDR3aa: CASSSSGRETQYF; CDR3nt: TGCGCCAGCAGCTCTAGCGGGAGGGAGACCCAGTACTTC
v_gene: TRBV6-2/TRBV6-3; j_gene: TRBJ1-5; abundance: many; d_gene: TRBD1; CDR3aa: CASSINRGRQPQHF; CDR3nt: TGTGCCAGCAGTATAAACAGGGGGCGTCAGCCCCAGCATTTT
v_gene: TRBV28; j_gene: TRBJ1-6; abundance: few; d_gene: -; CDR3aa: CASSISGSPLHF; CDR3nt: TGTGCCAGCAGTATCTCCGGATCACCCCTCCACTTT
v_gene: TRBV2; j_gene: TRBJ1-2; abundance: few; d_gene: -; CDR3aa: CASMKDGQTRDGYTF; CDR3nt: TGTGCCAGCATGAAGGACGGACAAACCAGGGATGGCTACACCTTC
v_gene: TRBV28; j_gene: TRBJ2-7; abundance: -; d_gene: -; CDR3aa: CASGEAYEQYF; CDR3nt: TGTGCCAGCGGCGAGGCCTACGAGCAGTACTTC
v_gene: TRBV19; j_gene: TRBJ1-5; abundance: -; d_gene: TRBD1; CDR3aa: CASSIANRGNQPQHF; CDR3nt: TGTGCCAGTAGTATAGCAAACAGGGGTAATCAGCCCCAGCATTTT
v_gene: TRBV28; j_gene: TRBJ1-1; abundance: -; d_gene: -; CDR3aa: CASSSPGKGLDTEAFF; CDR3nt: TGTGCCAGCAGTTCTCCCGGGAAGGGGTTGGACACTGAAGCTTTCTTT
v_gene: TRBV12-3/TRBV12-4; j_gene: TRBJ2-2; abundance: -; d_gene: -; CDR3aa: CASSQIFGELFF; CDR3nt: TGTGCCAGCAGTCAAATTTTCGGGGAGCTGTTTTTT
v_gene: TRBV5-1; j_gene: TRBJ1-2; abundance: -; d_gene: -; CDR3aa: CASSLGQLYGYTF; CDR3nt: TGCGCCAGCAGCTTGGGACAGCTCTATGGCTACACCTTC
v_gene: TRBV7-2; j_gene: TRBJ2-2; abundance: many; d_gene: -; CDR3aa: CASSLEVGELFF; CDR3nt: TGTGCCAGCAGCTTAGAAGTCGGGGAGCTGTTTTTT
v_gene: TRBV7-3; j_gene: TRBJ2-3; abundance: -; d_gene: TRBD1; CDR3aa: CASSLHSGQGFTDTQYF; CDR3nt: TGTGCCAGCAGCCTTCACTCGGGACAGGGGTTCACAGATACGCAGTATTTT
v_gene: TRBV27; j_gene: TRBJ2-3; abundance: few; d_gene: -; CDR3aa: CASKPGSTDTQYF; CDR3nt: TGTGCCAGCAAACCCGGGAGCACAGATACGCAGTATTTT
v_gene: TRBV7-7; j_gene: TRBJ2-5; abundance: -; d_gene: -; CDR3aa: CASSHSDEVQDTQYF; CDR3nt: TGTGCCAGCAGCCACTCGGACGAGGTGCAAGACACCCAGTACTTC